These 22 T cell receptor beta chains came from one sample sequenced in a study of T cell responses to AZD1222 COVID-19 vaccine. This table comes from immunoSEQ multiplex PCR, and its TCRdb copy is limited to in-frame clones, with some not included. The sample has under 150,000 clones; roughly 93% are singletons. Material: peripheral blood, obtained on day 0 of AZD1222 vaccination. The source is an adult in good health.

The V gene is TRBV28, the J gene TRBJ2-5; no firm D call. In germline, CDR1 is MDHEN, CDR2 SYDVKM. CDR3 length: 15 residues. V was trimmed by 5 bases and J by 5 bases, leaving 18 bases between them. CDR3 loop: CASSPLELKYETQYF. CDR3 coding DNA: TGTGCCAGCAGTCCTCTGGAACTGAAGTATGAGACCCAGTACTTC.

V usage is TRBV27 and J usage is TRBJ1-5, with D possibly TRBD1 on 6 matching bases. CDR1 and CDR2 from the germline V gene are MNHEY and SMNVEV (reference sequence). The CDR3 is 15 amino acids. V was trimmed by 3 bases and J by 1 base, leaving 10 bases between them. CDR3 DNA sequence: TGTGCCAGCAGTTTTGACAGGTCCAGCAATCAGCCCCAGCATTTT. Protein product: CASSFDRSSNQPQHF.

This clone was detected only once. The J gene is TRBJ1-1, the V gene TRBV4-1; D gene uncertain. The CDR3 is 14 residues long. The ends were cut back, 5 bases at V and 7 bases at J, with 17 bases in the middle. Germline-derived CDR1 and CDR2 are MGHRA and YSYEKL. Here the CDR3 reads CASSTTMTWGEAFF. The CDR3 nucleotides read TGCGCCAGCAGCACTACAATGACTTGGGGTGAAGCTTTCTTT.

The rearrangement joins TRBV29-1 to TRBJ1-4; 7 bases map to TRBD1. The germline V gene has CDR1 SQVTM and CDR2 ANQGSEA. The CDR3 totals 14 residues. With 6 bases clipped from V and 2 bases from J, the junction kept 6 bases outside the gene matches. CDR3: CSVKKTGTNEKLFF. Here the CDR3 DNA reads TGCAGCGTCAAGAAGACAGGGACTAATGAAAAACTGTTTTTT.

Of note for this clone: The DNA is omitted, as the CDR3 cannot be located on it reliably, and the CDR3 follows TCRdb's listing. This chain uses TRBV6-2 or TRBV6-3 with TRBJ2-7; the table's D call of TRBD2 was not tested on the DNA. Per the germline V gene, CDR1 is MNHEY and CDR2 is SVGEGT. The CDR3 length is 14 residues, termini included. CDR3 residues: CASSSSRTFYEQYF.

The chain recombines TRBV10-1 with TRBJ1-2; perhaps TRBD1 as D (6 bases). The germline V gene has CDR1 WNHNN and CDR2 SYGVQD (reference sequence). The CDR3 loop spans 13 amino acids. Trimming removed 5 bases at V and 4 bases at J, with 11 bases between. As DNA, the CDR3 is TGCGCCAGCAGTAACGGACAGAGCTATGGCTACACCTTC. Its translation: CASSNGQSYGYTF.

The V and J genes are TRBV29-1 and TRBJ2-7; D gene ambiguous. Germline CDR1 and CDR2: SQVTM and ANQGSEA. The CDR3 runs to 12 residues. V was clipped by 4 bases and J by 2 bases, with 9 bases between them. The chain's CDR3 is CSVAPSAYEQYF. The CDR3 coding sequence is TGCAGCGTTGCACCGTCAGCCTACGAGCAGTACTTC.

In this sample, this clone turned up once. The chain employs TRBV15 and TRBJ1-5; a possible D gene is TRBD1 (5 bases). Germline loops: CDR1 LNHNV, CDR2 YYDKDF (reference sequence). This CDR3 comprises 12 residues. V shed 1 base and J shed 9 bases, with 7 bases lying between them. CDR3 coding DNA: TGTGCCACCAGCAGAGCGGGGACGCCCCAGCATTTT. The encoded protein is CATSRAGTPQHF.

The chain employs TRBV6-5 and TRBJ2-7, with 9 nucleotides matching TRBD1. The length of the CDR3 is 15 residues. After removal of 0 bases from V and 1 base from J, the junction contained 1 base not matched to a gene. Germline CDR1 is MNHEY and CDR2 is SVGAGI. The CDR3 region is CASSYSGQGSYEQYF. The CDR3 coding sequence is TGTGCCAGCAGTTACTCGGGACAGGGATCCTACGAGCAGTACTTC.

J is TRBJ2-3 and V is TRBV27; 9 bases are a match to TRBD2. The CDR3 is 16 amino acids. The V and J ends lost 4 bases and 0 bases, in that order; junction bases with no gene match: 5. Germline CDR1 reads MNHEY; CDR2 reads SMNVEV (reference sequence). The CDR3 DNA sequence: TGTGCCAGCAGTTCAGGGACTAGCTTTAGCACAGATACGCAGTATTTT. Protein product: CASSSGTSFSTDTQYF.

The chain employs TRBV24-1 and TRBJ2-3, with 9 bases aligning to TRBD1. Germline trimming cut 2 bases from V and 5 bases from J; bases unmatched to any gene: 4. Germline CDR1 reads KGHDR; CDR2 reads SFDVKD. The CDR3 totals 15 residues. The CDR3: CATSDSGQGGDTQYF. CDR3 nucleotide sequence: TGTGCCACCAGTGATTCGGGACAGGGTGGAGATACGCAGTATTTT.

V gene TRBV6-1 combines with J gene TRBJ1-5, with a tentative D call TRBD1 (5 bases). The CDR3 runs to 17 residues. Germline V CDR1 and CDR2: MNHNS, SASEGT. V shed 2 bases and J shed 10 bases, with 24 bases lying between them. In nucleotides, the CDR3 is TGTGCCAGCAGTGAACTGGAGTGGGGGGTCAGTTCCCCTCCCCAGCATTTT. As protein: CASSELEWGVSSPPQHF.

V usage is TRBV6-5 and J usage is TRBJ1-5; D gene ambiguous. V shed 6 bases and J shed 0 bases, with 3 bases lying between them. Germline CDR1 MNHEY, CDR2 SVGAGI. The CDR3 spans 12 residues. The CDR3 region is CASRYSNQPQHF. The DNA of the CDR3 is TGTGCCAGCAGGTATAGCAATCAGCCCCAGCATTTT.

The rearrangement links TRBV10-1 to TRBJ1-5; maybe TRBD1 (5 bases). The ends were cut back, 6 bases at V and 6 bases at J, with 18 bases in the middle. Germline CDR1 is WNHNN and CDR2 is SYGVQD (reference sequence). The CDR3 runs 15 residues. CDR3 bases: TGCGCCAGCAGCCCCGGCGGGGCAGAAGGTCAGCCCCAGCATTTT. Amino acid sequence: CASSPGGAEGQPQHF.

V is TRBV5-4 and J is TRBJ2-2; D ambiguous. Germline CDR1 reads SGHNT; CDR2 reads YYREEE (reference sequence). The length of the CDR3 is 12 residues. The V and J ends lost 1 base and 7 bases respectively, with 5 bases between them. The CDR3 DNA follows: TGTGCCAGCAGCTTGTTTCGCGGGGAGCTGTTTTTT. Residues: CASSLFRGELFF.

The V gene is TRBV27, the J gene TRBJ1-5; no clear D. The CDR3 length is 15 residues. CDR1 MNHEY and CDR2 SMNVEV come from the germline V gene (reference sequence). V was clipped by 0 bases and J by 3 bases, with 9 bases between them. This chain's CDR3 is CASSLSNGLNQPQHF. The CDR3 nucleotides are TGTGCCAGCAGTTTATCGAACGGACTCAATCAGCCCCAGCATTTT.

The chain is built from TRBV12-3 or TRBV12-4 and TRBJ1-1; 7 bases line up with TRBD1. The V gene end was trimmed by 4 bases and the J gene end by 5 bases; junction bases not matched to a gene: 4. The CDR3 is 13 residues long. CDR3 DNA sequence: TGTGCCAGCAGTTCAGGGGGAGTGACTGAAGCTTTCTTT. This sequence encodes CASSSGGVTEAFF.

In this sample, this clone turned up once. The rearrangement links TRBV29-1 to TRBJ2-1, with 10 bases fitting TRBD2. The V and J ends lost 5 bases and 4 bases, in that order; junction bases with no gene match: 14. This CDR3 comprises 17 residues. Germline V CDR1 and CDR2: SQVTM, ANQGSEA. CDR3 loop: CSVWTANSGGDYNEQFF. Written as DNA, the CDR3 is TGCAGCGTTTGGACAGCGAACAGCGGGGGGGATTACAATGAGCAGTTCTTC.

The rearrangement uses TRBV5-1 and TRBJ2-7, with D hard to call. The CDR3 has 15 amino acids. Trimming cost V 1 base and J 2 bases, with 13 bases left between them. CDR1 is SGHRS and CDR2 is YFSETQ in the germline V gene. The CDR3 sequence is CASSLQWGETYEQYF. In DNA, the CDR3 is TGCGCCAGCAGCTTGCAGTGGGGTGAGACCTACGAGCAGTACTTC.

This clone was seen only once. The rearrangement joins TRBV19 to TRBJ2-5; 12 nucleotides line up with TRBD2. Germline assignment: CDR1 LNHDA and CDR2 SQIVND (reference sequence). This CDR3 contains 19 residues. J was trimmed by 5 bases and V by 7 bases; bases with no gene match: 20. In DNA, the CDR3 is TGTGCCAGTACCCCTGGACGGGCTAGCGGGAGGGAGAGTGGGGAGACCCAGTACTTC. This sequence encodes CASTPGRASGRESGETQYF. The whole variable domain, filled in from reference TRBV19 and TRBJ2-5, reads DGGITQSPKYLFRKEGQNVTLSCEQNLNHDAMYWYRQDPGQGLRLIYYSQIVNDFQKGDIAEGYSVSREKKESFPLTVTSAQKNPTAFYLCASTPGRASGRESGETQYFGPGTRLLVL.

The chain couples TRBV4-1 to TRBJ1-6; D call uncertain. V was pared by 1 base and J by 10 bases, with 8 bases between. This CDR3 contains 13 residues. Germline loops: CDR1 MGHRA, CDR2 YSYEKL. This chain's CDR3 is CASSQGLGSPLHF. CDR3 bases: TGCGCCAGCAGCCAAGGCTTAGGCTCACCCCTCCACTTT.

The V and J genes are TRBV6-1 and TRBJ2-5; D tentatively fits TRBD1 or TRBD2 (6 bases each). This CDR3 has 13 residues. Germline V gives CDR1 MNHNS, CDR2 SASEGT. V lost 6 bases and J 4 bases, leaving 12 bases between the germline ends. In DNA form, the CDR3 reads TGTGCCAGCAGAAAAACGGGGGCAGAGACCCAGTACTTC. Protein product: CASRKTGAETQYF.